These 25 T cell receptor beta chains originate from one sample sequenced in a study of T-cell memory formation after mild COVID-19. TCRdb used MiXCR to reprocess the 5' RACE reads, holding one entry per CDR3 protein. The table shows 89,000 or so distinct CDR3 sequences, with around 13% occurring only once. Sequenced sample: PBMCs or a T cell subset sorted from them (not recorded which). These receptors all come from a man younger than 35 who had mild COVID-19 (a few samples of this study predate the infection). Cell type and time point are not known.

The rearrangement links TRBV3-1 to TRBJ2-5, with D hard to call. Per the germline V gene, CDR1 is LGHDT and CDR2 is YNNKEL (reference sequence). Between the trimmed V and J ends, which lost 4 bases and 2 bases, there was a span of 11 bases. The CDR3 runs to 14 residues. The CDR3 region has the DNA TGTGCCAGCAGCCTCCCCGGACGACAAGAGACCCAGTACTTC. This gives the protein CASSLPGRQETQYF.

This clonotype was counted ten times or more. The V call is TRBV27, the J call TRBJ2-7; the match to TRBD2 covers 8 bases. CDR3 length: 13 amino acids. V lost 5 bases to trimming and J lost 2 bases; unmatched junction nucleotides: 2. The V gene's germline CDR1 is MNHEY and CDR2 SMNVEV (reference sequence). Here the CDR3 DNA reads TGTGCCAGCAGTGCGCGGGGGGCCTACGAGCAGTACGTC. Protein: CASSARGAYEQYV.

This chain uses TRBV4-1 with TRBJ1-1, with D unclear. The V gene's germline CDR1 is MGHRA and CDR2 YSYEKL. Trimming took off 0 bases at V and 2 bases at J, with 19 bases between the two ends. The CDR3 has 18 amino acids. CDR3 residues: CASSQEIFSKHGNTEAFF. The CDR3 bases are TGCGCCAGCAGCCAAGAAATTTTTTCGAAACATGGAAACACTGAAGCTTTCTTT.

V gene TRBV9 combines with J gene TRBJ2-5, with 9 bases lining up with TRBD1. Germline CDR1 and CDR2: SGDLS and YYNGEE. Losses at the gene ends were 0 bases for V and 5 bases for J; bases not matched to a gene: 5. This CDR3 region has 15 residues. In DNA form, the CDR3 reads TGTGCCAGCAGCGTAGGGACAGGGGAGGGGGAGACCCAGTACTTC. Translation: CASSVGTGEGETQYF.

The table lists this clonotype with many counts. The CDR3 loop is CASSQTGTSAAKNIQYF. The CDR3 DNA sequence: TGTGCCAGCAGCCAAACCGGGACTAGCGCTGCCAAAAACATTCAGTACTTC. The chain uses TRBV4-2 and TRBJ2-4; 10 bases agree with TRBD2. Germline V gene lookup returns CDR1 LGHNA and CDR2 YNFKEQ. The CDR3 is 17 amino acids. The V gene end was trimmed by 2 bases and the J gene end by 1 base; junction bases not matched to a gene: 5.

This clonotype was found many times. The V and J genes are TRBV15 and TRBJ2-1; D is perhaps TRBD2 (5 bases). Trimming took 6 bases from V and 7 from J, leaving 16 bases between them. Germline V gives CDR1 LNHNV, CDR2 YYDKDF (reference sequence). The CDR3 is 14 residues long. As DNA, the CDR3 is TGTGCCACCAGGGAGGACGGAATGGGGAATGAGCAGTTCTTC. This codes for CATREDGMGNEQFF. The variable domain in full, with the rest retrieved from reference TRBV15 and TRBJ2-1, is DAMVIQNPRYQVTQFGKPVTLSCSQTLNHNVMYWYQQKSSQAPKLLFHYYDKDFNNEADTPDNFQSRRPNTSFCFLDIRSPGLGDTAMYLCATREDGMGNEQFFGPGTRLTVL.

This clonotype was counted a few times. This rearrangement joins TRBV5-1 to TRBJ2-7; 7 bases line up with TRBD1. CDR1 and CDR2 (germline): SGHRS, YFSETQ. J gave up 6 bases and V 4 bases, and 7 bases lay outside the gene matches. There are 13 residues in the CDR3. CDR3 sequence (DNA): TGCGCCAGCAGCAAACCGGGACAGCGCGAGCAGTACTTC. Translating it yields CASSKPGQREQYF.

V gene TRBV29-1 combines with J gene TRBJ1-1; D unclear. CDR1 SQVTM and CDR2 ANQGSEA come from the germline V gene. V lost 6 bases and J 3 bases, leaving 11 bases between the germline ends. There are 12 residues in the CDR3. The CDR3: CSVHPGHTEAFF. The CDR3 nucleotides are TGCAGCGTACATCCAGGACACACTGAAGCTTTCTTT.

This clonotype was detected many times. This chain joins TRBV12-3 or TRBV12-4 and TRBJ2-7; maybe TRBD2 (6 bases). Trimming removed 5 bases at V and 3 bases at J, with 8 bases between. CDR3 length: 12 amino acids. The DNA of the CDR3 is TGTGCCAGCAGTCGGGGGAGCTACGAGCAGTACTTC. This codes for CASSRGSYEQYF.

This clonotype was counted between two and nine times. The CDR3 here is CASRGLQGAGELFF. The CDR3 DNA reads TGTGCCAGTAGGGGCCTACAGGGAGCCGGGGAGCTGTTTTTT. The rearrangement uses TRBV19 and TRBJ2-2; TRBD1 is a possible D gene (6 bases). CDR1 is LNHDA and CDR2 is SQIVND in the germline V gene (reference sequence). V dropped 6 bases and J dropped 6 bases, with 14 bases sitting between them. This CDR3 comprises 14 residues.

The table lists this clonotype with a few counts. V is TRBV6-5 and J is TRBJ1-6, with D unclear. Trimming stripped 0 bases from V and 9 bases from J, with 6 bases between. The CDR3 totals 13 residues. The germline V gene encodes CDR1 MNHEY and CDR2 SVGAGI. CDR3 DNA sequence: TGTGCCAGCAGTTACTCATCTGTTTCACCCCTCCACTTT. This encodes CASSYSSVSPLHF.

This clonotype is labeled medium-sized. The chain combines TRBV20-1 with TRBJ2-7; 7 bases agree with TRBD2. The ends lost 3 bases at V and 0 bases at J; junction bases unmatched: 5. Germline V gene sequence: CDR1 DFQATT, CDR2 SNEGSKA (reference sequence). The CDR3 totals 14 residues. The CDR3 protein is CSARSSGDSYEQYF. CDR3 bases: TGCAGTGCTAGGTCGAGCGGGGACTCCTACGAGCAGTACTTC.

The genes are TRBV6-5 and TRBJ2-7, with D perhaps TRBD1 or TRBD2 (6 bases each). The V and J ends lost 4 bases and 3 bases respectively, with 19 bases between them. This CDR3 region has 16 residues. Germline values: CDR1 MNHEY, CDR2 SVGAGI. For the CDR3, the DNA is TGTGCCAGCAGTTCTCTTGGGGGGCATTATGACTACGAGCAGTACTTC. Protein product: CASSSLGGHYDYEQYF.

The chain carries TRBV15 and TRBJ2-1; 8 bases line up with TRBD1. Germline trimming cut 7 bases from V and 5 bases from J; bases unmatched to any gene: 4. The germline gives CDR1 LNHNV, CDR2 YYDKDF (reference sequence). This CDR3 contains 13 residues. The CDR3 is CATTPDRDNEQFF. DNA of the CDR3: TGTGCCACCACCCCGGACAGGGACAATGAGCAGTTCTTC.

This clonotype was seen many times. The gene calls are TRBV7-9 and TRBJ2-7, with D possibly being TRBD1 (6 bases). This CDR3 comprises 14 residues. Germline V gives CDR1 SEHNR, CDR2 FQNEAQ (reference sequence). Trimming cost V 5 bases and J 7 bases, with 18 bases left between them. CDR3 sequence reads: CASSQDSLPWEQYV. The CDR3, as DNA: TGTGCCAGCAGCCAGGACAGTCTCCCCTGGGAGCAGTACGTC.

The V and J genes are TRBV6-5 and TRBJ1-3, with D maybe TRBD1 (5 bases). The CDR3 runs 15 residues. The V gene's germline CDR1 is MNHEY and CDR2 SVGAGI. V lost 5 bases, J lost 2 bases, and 13 bases lay in between. The CDR3 region is CASSERQNTGNTIYF. DNA for the CDR3: TGTGCCAGCAGTGAGCGACAGAACACTGGAAACACCATATATTTT.

A few counts support this clonotype. This chain joins TRBV4-1 and TRBJ2-7, with TRBD2 as a possible D gene (5 bases). Germline assignment: CDR1 MGHRA and CDR2 YSYEKL. V dropped 1 base and J dropped 6 bases, with 13 bases sitting between them. This CDR3 has 14 amino acids. This CDR3 is CASSQGSSPAEQYV. The CDR3 DNA reads as TGCGCCAGCAGCCAAGGTTCTAGCCCCGCCGAGCAGTACGTC.

The gene calls are TRBV4-3 and TRBJ2-3; 10 bases fit TRBD2. The CDR3 spans 19 residues. Germline V CDR1 and CDR2: LGHNA, YSLEER. V dropped 3 bases and J dropped 2; count of bases not matched to a gene: 14. CDR3 region: CASSHGASGTSVFTDTQYF. In DNA form, the CDR3 reads TGCGCCAGCAGCCACGGGGCCTCCGGGACTAGCGTTTTCACAGATACGCAGTATTTT.

This clonotype was seen a handful of times. The rearrangement joins TRBV19 to TRBJ2-7; D is unclear. Germline CDR1 is LNHDA and CDR2 is SQIVND (reference sequence). There are 12 residues in the CDR3. Deletions cut 3 bases from V and 6 bases from J, with 9 bases between. CDR3 bases: TGTGCCAGTAGTATCGGTGTGGGCGAGCAGTACTTC. Amino acid sequence: CASSIGVGEQYF.

This chain uses TRBV7-9 with TRBJ2-3; D is undetermined. CDR1 and CDR2 (germline): SEHNR, FQNEAQ (reference sequence). Trimming left V 3 bases short and J 1 base short, with 17 bases between. The CDR3 extends over 17 amino acids. The CDR3 region has the DNA TGTGCCAGCAGCTTTTCCGTGGCAGACCGAGGCACAGATACGCAGTATTTT. Its translation: CASSFSVADRGTDTQYF.

The chain uses TRBV14 and TRBJ2-2, with a weak D call TRBD1 (6 bases). CDR3 length: 15 residues. CDR1 and CDR2 from the germline V gene are SGHDN and FVKESK. Between the trimmed V and J ends, which lost 1 base and 6 bases, there was a span of 12 bases. Here the CDR3 DNA reads TGTGCCAGCAGCCAAGCCCTACAGGGCGCCGGGGAGCTGTTTTTT. It codes for CASSQALQGAGELFF.

This clonotype was observed a handful of times. The J gene is TRBJ2-3, the V gene TRBV29-1; 7 positions match TRBD2. Germline trimming cut 6 bases from V and 5 bases from J; bases unmatched to any gene: 11. Germline CDR1 and CDR2: SQVTM and ANQGSEA. The CDR3 totals 14 residues. Here the CDR3 reads CSVTWAGEGDTQYF. The CDR3 DNA sequence: TGCAGCGTGACCTGGGCGGGGGAGGGAGATACGCAGTATTTT.

The rearrangement uses TRBV4-2 and TRBJ2-7; possibly TRBD1 for D (5 bases). The germline V and J ends were trimmed by 4 bases and 5 bases, with 15 bases remaining between them. The germline V gene encodes CDR1 LGHNA and CDR2 YNFKEQ. This CDR3 has 14 residues. In DNA form, the CDR3 reads TGTGCCAGCAGCCTCCAAGACAGACGGAACGAGCAGTACTTC. Protein: CASSLQDRRNEQYF.

V usage is TRBV29-1 and J usage is TRBJ1-1; the D is unclear. V shed 5 bases and J shed 1 base, with 11 bases lying between them. Germline V gene data show CDR1 as SQVTM and CDR2 as ANQGSEA. The CDR3 is 13 residues long. The CDR3 loop reads CSVWYSPNTEAFF. The CDR3 nucleotides read TGCAGCGTTTGGTACTCTCCGAACACTGAAGCTTTCTTT.

The chain carries TRBV7-9 and TRBJ2-7; 7 nucleotides line up with TRBD2. Germline CDR1 reads SEHNR; CDR2 reads FQNEAQ (reference sequence). The ends lost 5 bases at V and 2 bases at J; junction bases unmatched: 9. This CDR3 is built from 15 residues. CDR3 nucleotide sequence: TGTGCCAGCAGCCCCCGGGAGGAGCGTCCCTACGAGCAGTACTTC. As protein: CASSPREERPYEQYF.